The 15 T cell receptor beta chains presented below share a single source sample, sequenced in a study of T cells in Graves' hyperthyroidism and ophthalmopathy. Amplified TCR beta CDR3 regions came from RNA transcripts. First-round RT-PCR with HTBI primers amplified the TCR CDR3 region. Via MiXCR, TCRdb re-called the multiplex PCR reads, giving one row per CDR3 protein. There are about 380,000 distinct CDR3 sequences in the sample; about a fifth occur only once, and over 35% lies in the top ten. What was sequenced was blood. Receptors were obtained from a man aged 18 to 30 with Graves' ophthalmopathy.

On this clonotype: One junction end does not reproduce the germline sequence, and a read error may be involved. This sequence joins TRBV7-7 and TRBJ1-1; D is undetermined. The germline V gene encodes CDR1 SSHAT and CDR2 FNYEAQ (reference sequence). CDR3 length equals 13 residues. The CDR3 protein is CASSSWRGSEAFF. The CDR3 nucleotides are TGTGCTAGCAGCTCTTGGCGGGGTTCTGAAGCTTTCTTT.

The chain has TRBV7-2 and TRBJ1-1, with D maybe TRBD1 (6 bases). The CDR3 length is 13 residues. V lost 4 bases to trimming and J lost 7 bases, with 13 bases between them. CDR1 is SGHTA, CDR2 FQGNSA, per germline. The CDR3 nucleotides are TGTGCCAGCAGCTCAATCGACAGGTATGAAGCTTTCTTT. Its translation is CASSSIDRYEAFF.

A few counts support this clonotype. This rearrangement joins TRBV19 to TRBJ2-1; 10 nucleotides align to TRBD2. Trimming cost V 2 bases and J 4 bases; bases outside gene matches: 2. CDR1 LNHDA and CDR2 SQIVND come from the germline V gene (reference sequence). The CDR3 runs 15 residues. DNA for the CDR3: TGTGCCAGTAGTATAAGCGGGGGGGGGTACAATGAGCAGTTCTTC. Translated, it gives CASSISGGGYNEQFF.

The rearrangement links TRBV7-9 to TRBJ2-2; no clear D. Germline CDR1 SEHNR, CDR2 FQNEAQ (reference sequence). V was cut by 1 base and J by 5 bases, with 11 bases left in between. This CDR3 has 15 amino acids. The CDR3 reads CASSLGQLPTGELFF. CDR3 nucleotide sequence: TGTGCCAGCAGCTTAGGCCAATTGCCGACCGGGGAGCTGTTTTTT.

Details on this clonotype: Since a much larger clone is just one base distant, this may be a read error. J is TRBJ1-4 and V is TRBV2, with D uncertain. The CDR3 runs 12 residues. Germline CDR1 and CDR2: SNHLY and FYNNEI. CDR3 region: CASSRNQEKLLF. Here the CDR3 DNA reads TGTGCCAGCAGCAGGAATCAGGAAAAACTGCTTTTT.

This clonotype was counted many times. V gene TRBV20-1 combines with J gene TRBJ1-2; a possible D gene is TRBD1 (5 bases). The CDR3 totals 15 residues. Germline values: CDR1 DFQATT, CDR2 SNEGSKA (reference sequence). With 2 bases removed from V and 2 bases from J, the gap between germline ends came to 15 bases. The CDR3 here is CSARWAGLRNYGYTF. DNA for the CDR3: TGCAGTGCTAGATGGGCGGGGCTGAGGAACTATGGCTACACCTTC.

Only one count was recorded for this clonotype. The chain employs TRBV7-9 and TRBJ1-3; D may be TRBD1 (6 bases). CDR3 length: 15 amino acids. Germline loops: CDR1 SEHNR, CDR2 FQNEAQ (reference sequence). V lost 3 bases to trimming and J lost 4 bases, with 13 bases between them. The CDR3 DNA is TGTGCCAGCAGCTTGCAGGCAGGGGAGGGAAACACCATATATTTT. Its protein product is CASSLQAGEGNTIYF.

This clonotype turned up a few times. The CDR3 sequence: CASSSEGPYLTGELFF. The CDR3 DNA is TGTGCCAGCAGCTCCGAGGGTCCGTATCTCACCGGGGAGCTGTTTTTT. The V and J genes are TRBV7-8 and TRBJ2-2, with TRBD2 as a possible D gene (5 bases). Germline CDR1 SGHVS, CDR2 FQNEAQ. Trimming took off 4 bases at V and 4 bases at J, with 16 bases between the two ends. There are 16 residues in the CDR3.

This clonotype was seen repeatedly, ten times or more. The genes are TRBV7-9 and TRBJ2-2; D not certain. The CDR3 has 12 amino acids. Trimming shortened V by 3 bases and J by 6 bases, and 5 bases separated the two germline ends. Per germline, CDR1 SEHNR and CDR2 FQNEAQ (reference sequence). CDR3 amino acids: CASSFGSGELFF. The CDR3 DNA is TGTGCCAGCAGCTTCGGCTCCGGGGAGCTGTTTTTT. The variable domain in full, completed from reference TRBV7-9 and TRBJ2-2, reads DTGVSQNPRHKITKRGQNVTFRCDPISEHNRLYWYRQTLGQGPEFLTYFQNEAQLEKSRLLSDRFSAERPKGSFSTLEIQRTEQGDSAMYLCASSFGSGELFFGEGSRLTVL.

CDR3: CASSTGGGLAFF. In DNA form, the CDR3 reads TGTGCCAGCAGCACAGGGGGCGGTCTTGCTTTCTTT. The chain joins TRBV6-1 to TRBJ1-1; 9 bases line up with TRBD1. The CDR3 runs 12 residues. Germline V gene lookup returns CDR1 MNHNS and CDR2 SASEGT. The ends lost 6 bases at V and 11 bases at J; junction bases unmatched: 7.

V and J are TRBV7-9 and TRBJ2-6, with 7 bases fitting TRBD1. The CDR3 is 18 amino acids. Trimming removed 2 bases from V and 0 bases from J; junction bases left unmatched: 7. The germline CDR1 and CDR2 sequences are SEHNR and FQNEAQ (reference sequence). The CDR3 sequence: CASSLLFRGSSGANVLTF. DNA for the CDR3: TGTGCCAGCAGCTTACTCTTCAGGGGGAGCTCTGGGGCCAACGTCCTGACTTTC. Based on the CDR3 plus reference TRBV7-9 and TRBJ2-6, the full variable domain is DTGVSQNPRHKITKRGQNVTFRCDPISEHNRLYWYRQTLGQGPEFLTYFQNEAQLEKSRLLSDRFSAERPKGSFSTLEIQRTEQGDSAMYLCASSLLFRGSSGANVLTFGAGSRLTVL.

The CDR3 coding sequence is TGTGCCACGGAACCGGACAGGGCGAGCACCGGGGAGCTGTTTTTT. It yields the protein CATEPDRASTGELFF. The gene calls are TRBV15 and TRBJ2-2, with TRBD1 matching 8 bases. Unmatched junction bases numbered 10, after V lost 9 bases and J lost 4 bases. The CDR3 contains 15 residues. Germline V lookup: CDR1 LNHNV, CDR2 YYDKDF (reference sequence).

This clonotype turned up a few times. The chain joins TRBV19 to TRBJ1-5, with D perhaps matching TRBD1 (6 bases). Germline V CDR1 and CDR2: LNHDA, SQIVND (reference sequence). V gave up 6 bases and J gave up 7 bases, with 13 bases separating them. The CDR3 spans 13 residues. The CDR3 loop is CASSTQGLQPQHF. CDR3 bases: TGTGCCAGTAGCACGCAGGGGCTCCAGCCCCAGCATTTT.

There are many counts of this clonotype. This sequence joins TRBV5-1 and TRBJ1-1, with D hard to call. This CDR3 spans 13 amino acids. Germline V lookup: CDR1 SGHRS, CDR2 YFSETQ. V lost 5 bases to trimming and J lost 4 bases, with 12 bases between them. The DNA of the CDR3 is TGCGCCAGCAGACGGCTGGGCAGCACTGAAGCTTTCTTT. Encoded protein: CASRRLGSTEAFF.

This clonotype has a count of ten or more. V gene TRBV12-3 or TRBV12-4 combines with J gene TRBJ2-7; possibly TRBD1 for D (6 bases). The V and J ends lost 8 bases and 0 bases respectively, with 8 bases between them. This CDR3 is 12 amino acids long. The CDR3 nucleotides read TGTGCCAGCCGGGACAACTCCTACGAGCAGTACTTC. Residues: CASRDNSYEQYF.